Below, one T cell receptor (beta chain) is given with its context. The antigen is undetermined. The data stem from a study of shared clonotypes between healthy human individuals. Notes on the study in general: Investigators collected only blood, and repertoires in tissues likely differ. The study found lower generation probabilities in non-shared clonotypes than in those shared by all four donors.

Deep was the level at which the assay was run. Profiling relied on immunoSEQ multiplex PCR, and the TCRdb table lists in-frame clones only, not all of them. The repertoire holds 2,500,000 or so clones, around 94% seen once, with around 0.14% in the top ten. CDR3 length equals 15 residues. Per the germline V gene, CDR1 is SGHTA and CDR2 is FQGNSA. The ends lost 2 bases at V and 3 bases at J; junction bases unmatched: 2. The sequencing input was naive CD4+ T cells sorted from blood. Subset in this sample: CD45RA+ positively selected. This TCR derives from a man aged 18 to 29 in good health. The chain carries TRBV7-2 and TRBJ1-4; TRBD1 matches 8 bases. CDR3 protein: CASSLQGAANEKLFF. The CDR3 DNA reads TGTGCCAGCAGCTTACAGGGGGCAGCTAATGAAAAACTGTTTTTT.